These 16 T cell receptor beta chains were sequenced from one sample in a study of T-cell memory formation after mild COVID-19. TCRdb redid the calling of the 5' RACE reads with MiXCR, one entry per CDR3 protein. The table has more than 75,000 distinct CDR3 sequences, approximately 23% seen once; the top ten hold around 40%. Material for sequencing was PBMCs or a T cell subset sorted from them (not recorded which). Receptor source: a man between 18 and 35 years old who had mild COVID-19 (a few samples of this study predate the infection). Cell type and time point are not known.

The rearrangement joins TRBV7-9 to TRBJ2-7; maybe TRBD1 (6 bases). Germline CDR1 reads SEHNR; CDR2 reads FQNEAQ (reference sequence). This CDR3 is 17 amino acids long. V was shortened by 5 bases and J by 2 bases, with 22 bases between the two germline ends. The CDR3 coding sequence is TGTGCCAGCAGCCCCCCGGTGGCCAGGGGCGACACCTACGAGCAGTACTTC. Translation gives CASSPPVARGDTYEQYF. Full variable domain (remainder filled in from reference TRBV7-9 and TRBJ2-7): DTGVSQNPRHKITKRGQNVTFRCDPISEHNRLYWYRQTLGQGPEFLTYFQNEAQLEKSRLLSDRFSAERPKGSFSTLEIQRTEQGDSAMYLCASSPPVARGDTYEQYFGPGTRLTVT.

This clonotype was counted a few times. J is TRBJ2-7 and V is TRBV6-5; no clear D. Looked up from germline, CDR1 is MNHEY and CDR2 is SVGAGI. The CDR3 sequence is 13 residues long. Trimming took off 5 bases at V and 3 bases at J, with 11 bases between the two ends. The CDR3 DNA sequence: TGTGCCAGCAGTCCAAGGGTGATCTACGAGCAGTACTTC. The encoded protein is CASSPRVIYEQYF.

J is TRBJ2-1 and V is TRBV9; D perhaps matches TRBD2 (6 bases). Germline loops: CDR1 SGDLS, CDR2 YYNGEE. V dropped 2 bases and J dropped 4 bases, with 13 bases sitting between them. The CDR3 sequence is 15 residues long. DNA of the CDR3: TGTGCCAGCAGCGTGTGGGGGGATGAATACAATGAGCAGTTCTTC. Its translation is CASSVWGDEYNEQFF. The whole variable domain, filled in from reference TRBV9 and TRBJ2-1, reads DSGVTQTPKHLITATGQRVTLRCSPRSGDLSVYWYQQSLDQGLQFLIQYYNGEERAKGNILERFSAQQFPDLHSELNLSSLELGDSALYFCASSVWGDEYNEQFFGPGTRLTVL.

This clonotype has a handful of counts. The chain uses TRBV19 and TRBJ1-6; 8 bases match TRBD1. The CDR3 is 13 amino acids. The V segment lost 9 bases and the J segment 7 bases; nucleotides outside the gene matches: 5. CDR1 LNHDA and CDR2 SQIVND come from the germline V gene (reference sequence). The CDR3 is CASLGTGNSPLHF. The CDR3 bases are TGTGCCAGCCTCGGGACAGGCAATTCACCCCTCCACTTT.

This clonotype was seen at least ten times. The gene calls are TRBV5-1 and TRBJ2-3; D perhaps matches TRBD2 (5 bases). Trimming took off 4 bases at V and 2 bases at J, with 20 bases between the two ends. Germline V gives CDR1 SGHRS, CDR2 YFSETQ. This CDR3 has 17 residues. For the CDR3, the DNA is TGCGCCAGCAGCATCCGGGAACAGACCCACTTCACAGATACGCAGTATTTT. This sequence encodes CASSIREQTHFTDTQYF.

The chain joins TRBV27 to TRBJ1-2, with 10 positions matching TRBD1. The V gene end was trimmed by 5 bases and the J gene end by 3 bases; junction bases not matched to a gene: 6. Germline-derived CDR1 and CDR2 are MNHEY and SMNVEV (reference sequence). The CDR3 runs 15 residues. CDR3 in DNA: TGTGCCAGCAGTCCCGGGACAGGGGTCGACTATGGCTACACCTTC. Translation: CASSPGTGVDYGYTF.

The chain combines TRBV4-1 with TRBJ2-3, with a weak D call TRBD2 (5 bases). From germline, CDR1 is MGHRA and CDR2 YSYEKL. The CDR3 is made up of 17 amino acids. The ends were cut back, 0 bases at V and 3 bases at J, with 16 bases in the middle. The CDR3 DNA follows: TGCGCCAGCAGCCAAGAAGGTGCTAGCTGGGGTACAGATACGCAGTATTTT. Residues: CASSQEGASWGTDTQYF.

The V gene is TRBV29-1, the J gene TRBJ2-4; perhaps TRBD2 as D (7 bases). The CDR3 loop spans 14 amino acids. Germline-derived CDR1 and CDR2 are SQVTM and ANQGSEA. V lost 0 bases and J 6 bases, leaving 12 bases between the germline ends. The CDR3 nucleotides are TGCAGCGTTGAAGATCTGGGAGGGGGAAACATTCAGTACTTC. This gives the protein CSVEDLGGGNIQYF.

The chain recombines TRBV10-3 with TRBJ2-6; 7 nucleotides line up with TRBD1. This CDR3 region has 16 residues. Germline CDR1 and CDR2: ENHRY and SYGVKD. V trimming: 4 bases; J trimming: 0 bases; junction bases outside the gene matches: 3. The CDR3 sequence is CAISGTGHSGANVLTF. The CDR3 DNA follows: TGTGCCATCAGTGGGACAGGACACTCTGGGGCCAACGTCCTGACTTTC.

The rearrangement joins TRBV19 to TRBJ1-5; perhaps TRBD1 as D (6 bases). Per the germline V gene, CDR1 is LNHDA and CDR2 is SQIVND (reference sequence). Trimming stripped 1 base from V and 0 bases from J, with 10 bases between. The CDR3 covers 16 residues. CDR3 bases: TGTGCCAGTAGTATAGGTCAGGGGTTTAGCAATCAGCCCCAGCATTTT. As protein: CASSIGQGFSNQPQHF.

The CDR3, as DNA: TGCGCCAGCAGCCAAGATAGGTCAGGGAGCGGCTACACCTTC. Its translation is CASSQDRSGSGYTF. The rearrangement uses TRBV4-3 and TRBJ1-2, with D possibly matching TRBD1 (5 bases). Trimming stripped 0 bases from V and 8 bases from J, with 13 bases between. Germline V gives CDR1 LGHNA, CDR2 YSLEER. This CDR3 comprises 14 residues.

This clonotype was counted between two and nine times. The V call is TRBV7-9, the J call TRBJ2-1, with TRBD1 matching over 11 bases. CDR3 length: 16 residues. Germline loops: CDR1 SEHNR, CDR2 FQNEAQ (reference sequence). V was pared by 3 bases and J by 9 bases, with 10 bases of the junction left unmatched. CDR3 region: CASSLDSGQGVGEQFF. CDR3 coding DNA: TGTGCCAGCAGCTTGGACTCGGGACAGGGGGTTGGTGAGCAGTTCTTC.

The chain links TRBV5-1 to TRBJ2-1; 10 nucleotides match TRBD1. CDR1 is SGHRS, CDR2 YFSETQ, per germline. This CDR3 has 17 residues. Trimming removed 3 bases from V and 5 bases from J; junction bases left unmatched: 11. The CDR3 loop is CASSSPSDRGFDNEQFF. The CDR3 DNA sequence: TGCGCCAGCAGCTCCCCCTCGGACAGGGGGTTCGACAATGAGCAGTTCTTC.

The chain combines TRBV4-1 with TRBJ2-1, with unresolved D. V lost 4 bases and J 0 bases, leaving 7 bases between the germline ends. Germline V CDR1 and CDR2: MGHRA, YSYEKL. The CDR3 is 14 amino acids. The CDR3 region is CASSPMSSYNEQFF. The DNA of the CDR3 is TGCGCCAGCAGCCCCATGAGCTCCTACAATGAGCAGTTCTTC.

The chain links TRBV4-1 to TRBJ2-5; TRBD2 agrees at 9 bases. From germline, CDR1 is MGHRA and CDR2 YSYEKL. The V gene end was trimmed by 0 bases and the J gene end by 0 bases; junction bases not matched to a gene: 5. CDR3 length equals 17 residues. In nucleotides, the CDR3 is TGCGCCAGCAGCCAAGATCCAGCGGGGGGATACCAAGAGACCCAGTACTTC. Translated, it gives CASSQDPAGGYQETQYF.

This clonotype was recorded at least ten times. CDR3 sequence reads: CASSQAVAGGPNEQYF. The CDR3 DNA sequence: TGTGCCAGCAGCCAAGCCGTAGCGGGGGGGCCCAACGAGCAGTACTTC. The chain recombines TRBV4-2 with TRBJ2-7; 11 nucleotides agree with TRBD2. The CDR3 has 16 residues. The ends lost 1 base at V and 5 bases at J; junction bases unmatched: 7. CDR1 and CDR2 from the germline V gene are LGHNA and YNFKEQ.